Sequencing of this T cell receptor beta chain was carried out in a study of shared clonotypes between healthy human individuals. Execution of the assay was at deep level. Evenly divided among several immunoSEQ plates was the genomic DNA of each subset. Generated by immunoSEQ multiplex PCR, the TCRdb table keeps only in-frame clones and is missing some. The top ten clones hold approximately 0.13% of a sample with 2 million to 2.5 million clones, approximately 94% of them seen once. Researchers partitioned CD4+ cells into CD45RA+ naive and CD45RA-negative memory subsets. Germline CDR1 MNHEY, CDR2 SMNVEV (reference sequence). The CDR3 runs to 15 residues. V lost 2 bases, J lost 3 bases, and 11 bases lay in between.

The receptor was derived from a man between 18 and 29 years old in good health. The sequenced material came from naive CD4+ T cells sorted from blood. Subset indicated: CD45RA+ positively selected. J is TRBJ1-5 and V is TRBV27, with a possible D match to TRBD1 (6 bases). The CDR3 DNA is TGTGCCAGCAGTTTAGGGGCAGGGGACAATCAGCCCCAGCATTTT. It encodes CASSLGAGDNQPQHF.